This T cell receptor beta chain was retrieved from a study of molecular identifiers for immune sequencing clone quantification. Each CDR3 protein gets one entry after TCRdb re-called the PCR reads with MiXCR. The sample lists about 630,000 distinct CDR3 sequences, roughly 23% seen once, with 0.6% to 0.9% in the top ten. The study, taken as a whole, reports: Spiked TCR RNA from one Jurkat cell reportedly showed up when mixed among 950,000 to 1,000,000 naive cells.

Between the trimmed V and J ends, which lost 2 bases and 3 bases, there was a span of 8 bases. CDR3 size: 14 residues. A few counts support this clonotype. Its target is not known. Sequencing was carried out using naive CD8+ T cells from blood, with Jurkat cell RNA spiked in. Subset in this sample: FACS-sorted CD8+CD4-CCR7+CD45RA+ naive T cells. The V and J genes are TRBV12-3 or TRBV12-4 and TRBJ2-1; perhaps D is TRBD1 or TRBD2 (5 bases each). This TCR derives from a human donor in good health. Some libraries in this study had Jurkat cell RNA spiked in. CDR3 amino acids: CASSLSGGYNEQFF. The CDR3 nucleotides read TGTGCCAGCAGTTTAAGTGGGGGCTACAATGAGCAGTTCTTC.